Detailed here is one TCR beta chain. Its antigen is as yet unknown. This sample was included in a study of cytomegalovirus exposure and HLA in healthy donors. Study-level background: Approximately 81% of some 390 genotyped donors fell in the Caucasian-associated ancestry cluster. Study-wide points: With later analysis, a missense DCLRE1C variant became linked to TCR beta V- and J-gene trimming. An assumption of roughly uniform sequencing depth across donors underlay the presence/absence analyses. Most CMV-associated TCR beta chains were later found to appear HLA-restricted.

The PCR made use of 60 Vbeta and 13 Jbeta primers. Assay used: immunoSEQ multiplex PCR; TCRdb lists only in-frame clones, some missing. The table includes some 130,000 clones, under 90% detected once. Germline CDR1 is MDHEN and CDR2 is SYDVKM. Germline trimming cut 6 bases from V and 14 bases from J; bases unmatched to any gene: 6. This CDR3 is 11 amino acids long. The chain links TRBV28 to TRBJ2-3, with 9 bases fitting TRBD1. The sequence was obtained from a man aged 18 to 29 in good health and CMV-seronegative. Source material: PBMCs. CDR3 nucleotide sequence: TGTGCCAGCAGCCAGGGACAGGGTTCGTATTTT. It is translated as CASSQGQGSYF.